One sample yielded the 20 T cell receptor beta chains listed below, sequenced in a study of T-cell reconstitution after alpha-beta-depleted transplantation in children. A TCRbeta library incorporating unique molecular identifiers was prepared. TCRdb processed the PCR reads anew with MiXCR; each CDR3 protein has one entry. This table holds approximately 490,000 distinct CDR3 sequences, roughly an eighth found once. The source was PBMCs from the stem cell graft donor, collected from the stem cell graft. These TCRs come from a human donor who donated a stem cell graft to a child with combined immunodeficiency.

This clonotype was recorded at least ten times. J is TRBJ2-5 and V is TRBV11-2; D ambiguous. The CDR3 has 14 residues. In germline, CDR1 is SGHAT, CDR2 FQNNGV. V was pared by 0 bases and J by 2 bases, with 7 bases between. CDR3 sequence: CASSLDLLQETQYF. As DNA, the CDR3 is TGTGCCAGCAGCTTAGATCTTCTACAAGAGACCCAGTACTTC.

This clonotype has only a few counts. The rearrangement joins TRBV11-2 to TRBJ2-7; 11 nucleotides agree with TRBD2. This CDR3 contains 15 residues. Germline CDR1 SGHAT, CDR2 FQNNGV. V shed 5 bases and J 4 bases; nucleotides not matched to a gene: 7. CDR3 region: CASSQGVAGGYEQYF. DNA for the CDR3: TGTGCCAGCAGCCAGGGGGTAGCGGGAGGGTACGAGCAGTACTTC.

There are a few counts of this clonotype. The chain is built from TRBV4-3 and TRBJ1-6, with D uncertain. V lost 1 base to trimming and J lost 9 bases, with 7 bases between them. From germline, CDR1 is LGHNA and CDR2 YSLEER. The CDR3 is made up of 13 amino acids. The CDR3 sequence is CASSQGRGSPLHF. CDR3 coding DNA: TGCGCCAGCAGCCAAGGTCGGGGTTCACCCCTCCACTTT.

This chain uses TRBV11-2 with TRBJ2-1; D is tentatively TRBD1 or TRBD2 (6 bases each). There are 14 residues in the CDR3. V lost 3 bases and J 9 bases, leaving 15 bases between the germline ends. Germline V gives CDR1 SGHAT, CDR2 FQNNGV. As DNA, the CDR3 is TGTGCCAGCAGCTTTCTCCAGGGGCGGGGTGAGCAGTTCTTC. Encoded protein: CASSFLQGRGEQFF.

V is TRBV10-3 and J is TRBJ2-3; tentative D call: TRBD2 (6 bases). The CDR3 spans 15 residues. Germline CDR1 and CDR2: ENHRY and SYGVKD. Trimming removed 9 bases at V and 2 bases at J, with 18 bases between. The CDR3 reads CAISPLAPSTDTQYF. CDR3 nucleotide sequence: TGTGCCATTTCCCCCCTAGCGCCTTCCACAGATACGCAGTATTTT.

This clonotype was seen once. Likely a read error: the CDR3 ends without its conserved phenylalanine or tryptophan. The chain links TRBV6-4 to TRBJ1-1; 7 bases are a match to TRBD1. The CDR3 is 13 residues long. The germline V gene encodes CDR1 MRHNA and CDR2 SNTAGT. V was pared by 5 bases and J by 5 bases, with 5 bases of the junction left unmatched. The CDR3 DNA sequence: TGTGCCAGCAGTCAGACAGGGCCGACTGAAGCTTTCTAT. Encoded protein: CASSQTGPTEAFY.

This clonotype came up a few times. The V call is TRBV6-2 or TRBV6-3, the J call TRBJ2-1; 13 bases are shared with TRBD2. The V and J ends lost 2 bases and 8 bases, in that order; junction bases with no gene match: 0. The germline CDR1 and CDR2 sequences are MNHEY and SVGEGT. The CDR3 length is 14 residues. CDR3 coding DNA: TGTGCCAGCAGTTACGGACTAGCGGGAGATGAGCAGTTCTTC. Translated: CASSYGLAGDEQFF.

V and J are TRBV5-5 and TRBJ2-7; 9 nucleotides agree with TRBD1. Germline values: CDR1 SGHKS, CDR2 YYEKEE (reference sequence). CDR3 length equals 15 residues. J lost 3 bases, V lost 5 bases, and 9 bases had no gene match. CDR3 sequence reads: CASRSPGQGIYEQYF. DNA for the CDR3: TGTGCCAGCAGGTCTCCGGGACAGGGAATCTACGAGCAGTACTTC.

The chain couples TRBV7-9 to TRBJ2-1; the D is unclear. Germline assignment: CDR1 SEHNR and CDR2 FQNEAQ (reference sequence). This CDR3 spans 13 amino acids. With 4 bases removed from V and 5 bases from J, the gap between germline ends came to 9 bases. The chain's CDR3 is CASSWYRNNEQFF. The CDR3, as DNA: TGTGCCAGCAGCTGGTACCGGAACAATGAGCAGTTCTTC.

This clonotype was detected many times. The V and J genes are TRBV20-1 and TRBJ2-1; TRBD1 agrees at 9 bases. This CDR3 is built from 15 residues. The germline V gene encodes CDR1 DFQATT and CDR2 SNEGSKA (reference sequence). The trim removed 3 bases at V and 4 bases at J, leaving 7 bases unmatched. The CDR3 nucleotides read TGCAGTGCTAGGGGAAGACAGGGGGTTTACAATGAGCAGTTCTTC. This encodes CSARGRQGVYNEQFF.

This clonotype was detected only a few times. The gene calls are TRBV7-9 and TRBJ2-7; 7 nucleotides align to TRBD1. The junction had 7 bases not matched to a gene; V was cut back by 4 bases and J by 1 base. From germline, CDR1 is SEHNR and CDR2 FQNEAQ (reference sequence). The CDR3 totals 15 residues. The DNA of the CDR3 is TGTGCCAGCAGCTCCACAGGGGTCCGGTCCTACGAGCAGTACTTC. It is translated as CASSSTGVRSYEQYF.

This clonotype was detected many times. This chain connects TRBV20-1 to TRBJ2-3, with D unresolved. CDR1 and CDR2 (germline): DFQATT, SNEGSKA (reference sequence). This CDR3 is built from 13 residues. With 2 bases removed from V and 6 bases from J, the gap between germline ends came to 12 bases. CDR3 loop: CSARWLVLDTQYF. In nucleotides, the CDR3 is TGCAGTGCTAGATGGCTAGTCTTGGATACGCAGTATTTT.

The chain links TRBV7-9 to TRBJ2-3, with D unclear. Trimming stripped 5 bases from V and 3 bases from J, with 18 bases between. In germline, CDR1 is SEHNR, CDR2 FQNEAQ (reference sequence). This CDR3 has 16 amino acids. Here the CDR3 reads CASSPGETKSTDTQYF. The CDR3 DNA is TGTGCCAGCAGCCCAGGAGAAACGAAGTCGACAGATACGCAGTATTTT.

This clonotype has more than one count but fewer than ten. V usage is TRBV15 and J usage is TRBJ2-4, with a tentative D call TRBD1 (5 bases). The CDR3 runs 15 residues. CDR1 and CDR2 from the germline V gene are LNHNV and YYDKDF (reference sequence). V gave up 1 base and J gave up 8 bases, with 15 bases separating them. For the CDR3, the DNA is TGTGCCACCAGCAGAGTTATAGGGGTGTGGGACATTCAGTACTTC. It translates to CATSRVIGVWDIQYF.

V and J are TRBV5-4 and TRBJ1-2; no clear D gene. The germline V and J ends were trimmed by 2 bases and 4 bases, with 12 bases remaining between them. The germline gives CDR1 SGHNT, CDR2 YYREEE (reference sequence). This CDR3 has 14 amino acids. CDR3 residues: CASSFSGITYGYTF. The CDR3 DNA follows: TGTGCCAGCAGCTTTTCGGGTATAACCTATGGCTACACCTTC.

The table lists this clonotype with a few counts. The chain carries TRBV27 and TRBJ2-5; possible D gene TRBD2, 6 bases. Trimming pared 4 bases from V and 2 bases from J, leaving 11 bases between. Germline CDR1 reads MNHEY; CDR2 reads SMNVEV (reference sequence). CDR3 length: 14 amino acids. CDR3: CASSYSRGQETQYF. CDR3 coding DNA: TGTGCCAGCAGTTACAGCCGGGGGCAAGAGACCCAGTACTTC.

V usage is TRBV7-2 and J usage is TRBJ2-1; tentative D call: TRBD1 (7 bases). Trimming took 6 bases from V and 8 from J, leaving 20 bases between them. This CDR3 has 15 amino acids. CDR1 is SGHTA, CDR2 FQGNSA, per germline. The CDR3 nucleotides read TGTGCCAGCAGGGGCAGACAGGGCGGAGGGTATGAGCAGTTCTTC. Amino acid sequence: CASRGRQGGGYEQFF.

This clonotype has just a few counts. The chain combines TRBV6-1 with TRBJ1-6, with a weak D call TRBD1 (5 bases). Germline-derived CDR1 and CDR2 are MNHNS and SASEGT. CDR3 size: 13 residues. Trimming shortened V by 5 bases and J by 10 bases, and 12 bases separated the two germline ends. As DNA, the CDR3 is TGTGCCAGCAGTAAGGGGAGAGGGTCACCCCTCCACTTT. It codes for CASSKGRGSPLHF.

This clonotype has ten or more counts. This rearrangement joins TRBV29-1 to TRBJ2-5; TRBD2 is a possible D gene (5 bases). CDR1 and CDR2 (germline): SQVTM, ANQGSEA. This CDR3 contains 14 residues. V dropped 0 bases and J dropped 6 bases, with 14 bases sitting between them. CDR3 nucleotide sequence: TGCAGCGTTGAAGATCTTCGGAGGAGCCAGACCCAGTACTTC. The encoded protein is CSVEDLRRSQTQYF.

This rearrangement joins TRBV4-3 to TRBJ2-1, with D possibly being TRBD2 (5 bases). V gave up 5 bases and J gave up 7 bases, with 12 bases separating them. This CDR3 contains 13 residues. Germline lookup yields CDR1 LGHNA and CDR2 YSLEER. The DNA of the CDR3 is TGCGCCAGCAGCGGGAGTGGTCGGAATGAGCAGTTCTTC. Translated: CASSGSGRNEQFF.